This T cell receptor (beta chain) was captured by sequencing in a study of blood T cells in healthy people across ages. Study-level points and caveats: Roughly linear declines in TCR beta diversity per million T cells occurred with age.

Comment on this clonotype: Its target is not known.

The CDR3 sequence is 13 residues long. Between the trimmed V and J ends, which lost 4 bases and 4 bases, there was a span of 12 bases. The germline V gene encodes CDR1 SGHRS and CDR2 YFSETQ. PCR was performed a second time for roughly 7 to 12 cycles using a sample-barcoded 5' primer and a J-beta primer mix. Via MiXCR, TCRdb re-called the 5' RACE reads, giving one row per CDR3 protein. This table has roughly 1,700,000 distinct CDR3 sequences, roughly 28% appearing once. The source material was blood. This chain joins TRBV5-1 and TRBJ2-7; D gene uncertain. This receptor was identified in a woman under 40 in good health. The CDR3 region is CASSPTMGYEQYF. DNA of the CDR3: TGCGCCAGCAGCCCAACCATGGGTTACGAGCAGTACTTC.